A single sample is the source of the 10 T cell receptor beta chains below, sequenced in a study of blood T cells in healthy people across ages. Primed by a sample-barcoded 5' primer and a J-beta primer mix, a second PCR proceeded for about 6 to 11 cycles. Each CDR3 protein is one row after TCRdb ran MiXCR on the 5' RACE reads. The sample lists more than 1,400,000 distinct CDR3 sequences, approximately 40% seen once, with approximately 7.9% in the top ten. Sequenced material: blood. The receptor source for this set is a woman aged 18-29 years in good health.

This clonotype has more than one count but fewer than ten. J is TRBJ2-7 and V is TRBV5-1; 8 bases are a match to TRBD1. The CDR3 extends over 13 amino acids. V gave up 3 bases and J gave up 6 bases; unmatched junction bases: 5. The V gene's germline CDR1 is SGHRS and CDR2 YFSETQ. This chain's CDR3 is CASSSGQGVEQYF. In nucleotides, the CDR3 is TGCGCCAGCAGCTCTGGACAGGGTGTCGAGCAGTACTTC.

This chain connects TRBV9 to TRBJ1-2; 7 nucleotides agree with TRBD1. Per germline, CDR1 SGDLS and CDR2 YYNGEE. Losses at the gene ends were 7 bases for V and 7 bases for J; bases not matched to a gene: 13. There are 14 residues in the CDR3. Here the CDR3 DNA reads TGTGCCAGCCGACAGGGTATGGCCACCGCTGGCTACACCTTC. It codes for CASRQGMATAGYTF.

The J gene is TRBJ2-2, the V gene TRBV10-1; D unclear. Between the trimmed V and J ends, which lost 1 base and 1 base, there was a span of 7 bases. CDR1 and CDR2 from the germline V gene are WNHNN and SYGVQD (reference sequence). This CDR3 spans 15 amino acids. CDR3 protein: CASSEFVQNTGELFF. In nucleotides, the CDR3 is TGCGCCAGCAGTGAGTTTGTCCAGAACACCGGGGAGCTGTTTTTT.

This clonotype was picked up many times. The chain couples TRBV29-1 to TRBJ2-3; D remains unclear. Trimming removed 6 bases from V and 1 base from J, with 14 bases in between. This CDR3 is built from 14 residues. Germline V gene lookup returns CDR1 SQVTM and CDR2 ANQGSEA. CDR3 amino acids: CSVDGLGGTDTQYF. The CDR3 DNA sequence: TGCAGCGTGGACGGTCTGGGTGGCACAGATACGCAGTATTTT.

This clonotype was detected many times. This chain links TRBV10-3 with TRBJ2-7; no firm D call. The CDR3 has 12 amino acids. Between the trimmed V and J ends, which lost 2 bases and 7 bases, there was a span of 9 bases. Per the germline V gene, CDR1 is ENHRY and CDR2 is SYGVKD. CDR3 nucleotides: TGTGCCATCAGTGAGCCCGTGGGGGAGCAGTACTTC. It translates to CAISEPVGEQYF.

Written as DNA, the CDR3 is TGTGCCAGCAGTGACGGACGCCTCGGGAGCAATCAGCCCCAGCATTTT. Its protein product is CASSDGRLGSNQPQHF. The chain has TRBV6-2 or TRBV6-3 and TRBJ1-5; D uncertain. The length of the CDR3 is 16 residues. The ends were cut back, 5 bases at V and 1 base at J, with 15 bases in the middle. The V gene's germline CDR1 is MNHEY and CDR2 SVGEGT.

V gene TRBV7-2 combines with J gene TRBJ2-2; maybe TRBD2 (6 bases). V was shortened by 1 base and J by 3 bases, with 9 bases between the two germline ends. The germline gives CDR1 SGHTA, CDR2 FQGNSA. The CDR3 has 15 residues. The CDR3: CASSLVAGHTGELFF. Written as DNA, the CDR3 is TGTGCCAGCAGCTTAGTGGCGGGACACACCGGGGAGCTGTTTTTT.

The chain combines TRBV12-3 or TRBV12-4 with TRBJ2-3; 8 nucleotides align to TRBD2. The V gene end was trimmed by 6 bases and the J gene end by 6 bases; junction bases not matched to a gene: 11. The CDR3 extends over 15 amino acids. CDR3 protein: CASRAGTRTADTQYF. In DNA, the CDR3 is TGTGCCAGCAGGGCCGGGACTAGAACCGCGGATACGCAGTATTTT.

There are a few counts of this clonotype. An end of the junction does not agree with germline; a read error may underlie this. The rearrangement links TRBV7-6 to TRBJ2-1; 15 nucleotides agree with TRBD2. The CDR3 totals 16 residues. CDR1 is SGHVS, CDR2 FNYEAQ, per germline. The chain's CDR3 is CTSSSPGLAGGWEQFF. The DNA of the CDR3 is TGTACCAGCAGCTCCCCGGGACTAGCGGGAGGATGGGAGCAGTTCTTC.

The CDR3 loop is CSARRTGGLAEAFF. In DNA, the CDR3 is TGCAGTGCTAGACGGACAGGGGGTTTGGCTGAAGCTTTCTTT. The chain has TRBV20-1 and TRBJ1-1; 10 bases agree with TRBD1. Per the germline V gene, CDR1 is DFQATT and CDR2 is SNEGSKA (reference sequence). The CDR3 spans 14 residues. Losses at the gene ends were 2 bases for V and 6 bases for J; bases not matched to a gene: 6.